These 3 T cell receptor beta chains were all obtained from the same sample, sequenced in a study of T cell responses to AZD1222 COVID-19 vaccine. Profiling relied on immunoSEQ multiplex PCR, and the TCRdb table lists in-frame clones only, not all of them. The data contain 66,000 or so clones, 70% to 80% of them singletons. The sample consisted of peripheral blood, taken on day 0 of MenACWY control vaccination. Receptors originate from an adult in good health.

This rearrangement joins TRBV19 to TRBJ2-1; 8 bases match TRBD2. J lost 8 bases, V lost 5 bases, and 14 bases had no gene match. Germline V gives CDR1 LNHDA, CDR2 SQIVND (reference sequence). The CDR3 runs 16 residues. The CDR3 sequence: CASSASGTSRRDEQFF. The CDR3 coding sequence is TGTGCCAGTAGTGCGTCCGGGACTAGTCGTAGAGATGAGCAGTTCTTC.

The chain is built from TRBV14 and TRBJ1-1; weak D call: TRBD1 (6 bases). The CDR3 covers 13 residues. Germline CDR1 SGHDN, CDR2 FVKESK. Trimming removed 5 bases at V and 4 bases at J, with 11 bases between. CDR3 region: CASSKTGSTEAFF. DNA of the CDR3: TGTGCCAGCAGCAAGACAGGTTCCACTGAAGCTTTCTTT.

The V call is TRBV30, the J call TRBJ1-2; D call uncertain. This CDR3 region has 9 residues. The germline gives CDR1 GTSNPN, CDR2 SVGIG (reference sequence). V lost 8 bases to trimming and J lost 10 bases, with 11 bases between them. The CDR3 nucleotides are TGTGCCGTAGGACCTCCCTACACCTTC. Its protein product is CAVGPPYTF.